Listed below are T cell receptor beta chains from one sample, sequenced in a study of T cell responses to AZD1222 COVID-19 vaccine. Profiled with immunoSEQ multiplex PCR; TCRdb holds only in-frame clones, not every one. The sample has about 100,000 clones, 87% seen once. The material sequenced was peripheral blood, taken on day 0 of AZD1222 vaccination. The receptor set was obtained from an adult in good health. Both conserved end residues are part of each CDR3.

j_call	cdr3_length	v_call	cdr3_aa
TRBJ2-7	14	TRBV7-9	CASSLGDSRYEQYF
TRBJ2-6	15	TRBV4-1	CASSQVGTGANVLTF
TRBJ2-1	15	TRBV6-5	CASSLGPGGYNEQFF
TRBJ1-4	14	TRBV19	CASSSGQVYGKLFF
TRBJ1-2	13	TRBV29-1	CSVGTGTNYGYTF
TRBJ1-5	14	TRBV29-1	CSVVGGYSNQPQHF
TRBJ2-3	15	TRBV18	CASSPGQGVLATQYF
TRBJ1-1	13	TRBV2	CASTRDKNTEAFF
TRBJ2-2	18	TRBV19	CASNPPTGRTPGTGELFF
TRBJ1-6	16	TRBV7-9	CASSLPPTGIESPLHF
TRBJ2-3	15	TRBV7-9	CASSHDWANSDTQYF
TRBJ2-7	14	TRBV7-9	CASILAGGPYEQYF
TRBJ2-7	15	TRBV19	CASSIRPGSTYEQYF
TRBJ1-6	16	TRBV3-1/TRBV3-2	CASSQEAGRGRTPLHF
TRBJ2-6	16	TRBV5-1	CASSLVGSTGANVLTF
TRBJ1-2	15	TRBV6-1	CASSEVVGTDYGYTF
TRBJ2-1	13	TRBV25-1	CASARDPPYEQFF
TRBJ2-1	15	TRBV6-5	CASRQTGGNYNEQFF
TRBJ2-3	16	TRBV5-1	CASSQGGRMSTDTQYF
TRBJ1-1	15	TRBV27	CASSLVGRGLTEAFF
TRBJ1-6	15	TRBV4-2	CASSRSTGDNSPLHF
TRBJ1-2	14	TRBV5-1	CASSSYRGGRGYTF
TRBJ1-1	15	TRBV6-2/TRBV6-3	CASSYSGGVNTEAFF
TRBJ2-7	16	TRBV5-6	CASSRRGVGSSYEQYF
TRBJ1-3	16	TRBV7-3	CASSAPGQGSGNTIYF
TRBJ1-2	16	TRBV5-4	CASSLGSWGPNYGYTF
TRBJ2-3	15	TRBV11-2	CASRRLAGGMDTQYF
TRBJ1-1	15	TRBV5-1	CASSFTEEVNTEAFF
TRBJ1-3	17	TRBV15	CATSGFPSRGSGNTIYF
TRBJ1-6	17	TRBV7-2	CASSTTSPGQGASPLHF
TRBJ1-1	12	TRBV19	CASAGRSTEAFF
TRBJ2-2	16	TRBV9	CASSPRTGIIGGELFF
TRBJ2-7	16	TRBV4-2	CASSQASDSLTYEQYF
TRBJ2-1	17	TRBV3-1/TRBV3-2	CASSQDRGGRAYNEQFF
TRBJ1-1	15	TRBV19	CASSIGAVMNTEAFF
TRBJ1-5	12	TRBV27	CASSFRNQPQHF
TRBJ1-5	14	TRBV6-5	CASKTSLGNQPQHF
TRBJ2-1	18	TRBV25-1	CASSESAASGGKYNEQFF
TRBJ1-1	17	TRBV18	CASSQFLQGAGDTEAFF
TRBJ1-1	12	TRBV30	CAWSDPWTEAFF
TRBJ2-7	13	TRBV18	CASSPPVQDEQYF
TRBJ2-7	14	TRBV6-5	CASMRFSGEREQYF
TRBJ1-1	16	TRBV18	CASSPPDRTQNTEAFF
TRBJ2-2	13	TRBV7-3	CASSPVTHGELFF
TRBJ2-1	15	TRBV6-5	CASSYDRGSGNEQFF
TRBJ1-2	18	TRBV5-3	CARSPAWTGSGVNYGYTF
TRBJ1-2	13	TRBV19	CASTGQGFYGYTF
TRBJ1-2	14	TRBV9	CASSVDKTYHGYTF
TRBJ2-3	14	TRBV24-1	CATSRGARTDTQYF
TRBJ1-1	13	TRBV7-9	CASRTGMNTEAFF
TRBJ1-6	15	TRBV18	CASSPPVITGSPLHF
TRBJ1-1	13	TRBV9	CASSGGFGTEAFF
TRBJ2-3	17	TRBV4-3	CASSLERGSGRTDTQYF